This T cell receptor (beta chain) came from a study of PD-1 blockade in mismatch repair-deficient tumors. Measured with immunoSEQ multiplex PCR; TCRdb has only the in-frame clones, and not every one. The table lists 40,000 to 65,000 clones, around 85% of them singletons. Three pembrolizumab responders had their TCRs sequenced. Germline trimming cut 4 bases from V and 2 bases from J; bases unmatched to any gene: 8. The CDR3 extends over 16 amino acids. Germline CDR1 reads SQVTM; CDR2 reads ANQGSEA. General study findings and limits: Tumor-resident clones, often absent from pretreatment blood, expanded after pembrolizumab and then contracted.

Worth noting for this clone: The target antigen is unknown.

V gene TRBV29-1 combines with J gene TRBJ1-3; TRBD1 aligns across 10 bases. This TCR came from an adult with mismatch repair-deficient cancer. The specimen comprised peripheral blood, sampled less than 21 weeks after starting pembrolizumab. The CDR3 coding sequence is TGCAGCGTTGCGGGACAGGGGCTGGACGCTGGAAACACCATATATTTT. Its protein is CSVAGQGLDAGNTIYF.